This TCR beta chain is from a study of shared clonotypes between healthy human individuals. The wider study: Each donor's CD8 memory used one plate, CD8 naive two, each CD4 subset three.

In regard to this clone: Antigen specificity is unknown.

This CDR3 spans 16 amino acids. Germline values: CDR1 MNHEY, CDR2 SMNVEV (reference sequence). The J segment lost 3 bases and the V segment lost 4 bases, leaving 11 bases of the junction unmatched. Terminally differentiated effector memory CD45RA+ cells were excluded from the naive CD8 cells, which were CD45RO-negative and positively selected for CCR7. The table came from immunoSEQ multiplex PCR; TCRdb's copy has only in-frame clones and leaves some out. The table has about 2.2 million clones, about 93% seen once. Study-level findings and limits: Estimated richness values were generally larger in naive subsets than in memory subsets.

The chain carries TRBV27 and TRBJ1-2; 7 bases agree with TRBD1. The sequence came from a man aged 18 to 35 in good health. Some clones in this sample may be carry-over from other donors' samples. The sequenced sample was naive CD8+ T cells from PBMCs. The CDR3 loop reads CASSSPRQGGDYGYTF. In DNA form, the CDR3 reads TGTGCCAGCAGTTCCCCCAGACAGGGAGGGGACTATGGCTACACCTTC.